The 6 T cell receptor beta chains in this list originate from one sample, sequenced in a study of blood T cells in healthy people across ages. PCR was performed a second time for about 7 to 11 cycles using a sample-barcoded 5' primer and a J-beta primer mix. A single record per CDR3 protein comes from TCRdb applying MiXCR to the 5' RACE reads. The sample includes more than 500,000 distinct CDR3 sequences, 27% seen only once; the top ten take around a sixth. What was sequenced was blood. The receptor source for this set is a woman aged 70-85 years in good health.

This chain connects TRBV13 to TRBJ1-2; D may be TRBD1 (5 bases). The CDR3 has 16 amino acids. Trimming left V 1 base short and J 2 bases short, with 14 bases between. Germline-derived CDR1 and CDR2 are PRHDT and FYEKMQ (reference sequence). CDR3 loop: CASSLEDRIRNYGYTF. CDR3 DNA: TGTGCCAGCAGCTTAGAAGACAGAATAAGGAACTATGGCTACACCTTC. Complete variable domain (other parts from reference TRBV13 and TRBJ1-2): AAGVIQSPRHLIKEKRETATLKCYPIPRHDTVYWYQQGPGQDPQFLISFYEKMQSDKGSIPDRFSAQQFSDYHSELNMSSLELGDSALYFCASSLEDRIRNYGYTFGSGTRLTVV.

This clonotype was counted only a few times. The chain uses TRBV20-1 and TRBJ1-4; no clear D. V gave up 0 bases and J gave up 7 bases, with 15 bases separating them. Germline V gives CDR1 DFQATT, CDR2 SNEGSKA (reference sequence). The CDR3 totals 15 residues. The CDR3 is CSARDEGVLGEKLFF. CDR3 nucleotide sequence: TGCAGTGCTAGAGATGAGGGAGTTCTCGGTGAAAAACTGTTTTTT.

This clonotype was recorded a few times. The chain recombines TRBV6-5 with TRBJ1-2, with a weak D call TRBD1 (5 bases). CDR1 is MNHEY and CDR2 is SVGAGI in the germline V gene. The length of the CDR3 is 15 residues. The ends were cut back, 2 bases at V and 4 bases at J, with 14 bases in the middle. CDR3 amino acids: CASSYEGPLSYGYTF. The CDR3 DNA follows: TGTGCCAGCAGTTACGAGGGGCCGCTAAGCTATGGCTACACCTTC.

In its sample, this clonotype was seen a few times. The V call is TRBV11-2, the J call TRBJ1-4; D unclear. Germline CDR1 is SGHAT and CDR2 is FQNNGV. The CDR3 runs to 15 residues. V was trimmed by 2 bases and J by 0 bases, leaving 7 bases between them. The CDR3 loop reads CASSLYHSTNEKLFF. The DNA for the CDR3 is TGTGCCAGCAGCTTATACCACTCAACTAATGAAAAACTGTTTTTT. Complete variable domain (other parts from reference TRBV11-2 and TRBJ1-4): EAGVAQSPRYKIIEKRQSVAFWCNPISGHATLYWYQQILGQGPKLLIQFQNNGVVDDSQLPKDRFSAERLKGVDSTLKIQPAKLEDSAVYLCASSLYHSTNEKLFFGSGTQLSVL.

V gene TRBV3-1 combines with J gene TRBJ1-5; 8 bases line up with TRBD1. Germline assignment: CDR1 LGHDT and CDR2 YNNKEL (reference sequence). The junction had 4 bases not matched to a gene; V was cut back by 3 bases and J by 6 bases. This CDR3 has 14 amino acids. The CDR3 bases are TGTGCCAGCAGCCAGGGACAGGAACGTCAGCCCCAGCATTTT. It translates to CASSQGQERQPQHF.

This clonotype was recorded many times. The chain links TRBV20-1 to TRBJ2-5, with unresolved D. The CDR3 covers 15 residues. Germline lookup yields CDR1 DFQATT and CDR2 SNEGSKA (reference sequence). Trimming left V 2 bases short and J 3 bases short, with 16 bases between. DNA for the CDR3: TGCAGTGCTAGAAGATTGGATTCGAATGAAGAGACCCAGTACTTC. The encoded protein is CSARRLDSNEETQYF.